This T cell receptor (beta chain) was documented in a study of blood T cell repertoires in COVID-19 (TCRdb year 2020). Concerning the study at large: Samples from collaborators originated in the United States, Italy and Spain and spanned both the acute and convalescent phases of COVID-19. The material from the prospective study consisted of cDNA or gDNA derived from T cells, B-cell-depleted T cells, or PBMCs. Subjects who had been exposed to COVID-19, were actively infected with it, or had recovered from it provided the deeply sampled blood TCRbeta repertoires that made up the dataset. A freely available public database, intended as a resource for researchers studying the immune response to SARS-CoV-2, is where the repertoires were released. The samples were drawn from two sources: the first 160 participants of the ongoing ImmuneRACE study, and 950 to 1,500 subjects contributed by 6 global collaborators. The sample metadata nearly always contained a de-identified subject ID, COVID-19 status, age in years and sex. HLA class I and class II types, where available, came from metadata supplied by the sample provider rather than from assay-based typing. On the study overall, not on this receptor specifically: The quantity of clinical and demographic metadata differed by source and by participant and was supplied without curation.

Trimmed from V: 4 bases; trimmed from J: 4 bases; junction bases lacking a gene match: 10. The germline V gene yields SGHVS for CDR1 and FNYEAQ for CDR2. The CDR3 runs 17 amino acids, cysteine and phenylalanine included. Of all the DNA, just the CDR3 is kept, 51 bases in frame from base 1. This clone was detected once. This clone's antigen is unknown. Per-nucleotide qualities are absent, and no much larger clonotype sits a single base away. TCRbeta CDR3 regions were amplified from genomic DNA by means of the immunoSEQ Assay, a bias-controlled multiplex PCR. The published analysis was carried out like this. Nucleated cell counts per sample were estimated from amplification of reference gene primers within the assay. To quantify the absolute abundance of each unique TCRbeta CDR3 rearrangement, sequence reads were collapsed and filtered. For each sample, productive Simpson clonality was calculated as the square root of Simpson's diversity index over productive rearrangements. Sourced from immuneACCESS, this table was stored by TCRdb with only in-frame sequences that have V and J called. A share of the clones is absent; for the studies checked, an unresolved V gene accounts for under half, and the remainder has no known explanation. From that table come the V and J calls and clone size; the DNA was used to work out D and trimming. This sample has approximately 230,000 clones in its table, and roughly 85% of those were observed once. In total, the top ten clones hold approximately 2.1% of the sample.

Samples from volunteer blood donors who had recovered from COVID-19 were contributed by a second Seattle source. Collaborating institutions collected whole blood in K2EDTA tubes following their own protocols. For TCRbeta analysis, collaborators shipped samples as frozen whole blood, isolated PBMCs, or DNA extracted from either of those sample types. The receptor was isolated from a man aged 30 to 45 who had recovered from COVID-19. The sequencing input was peripheral blood. Here the chain combines TRBV7-6 and TRBJ1-1; 12 middle bases align to TRBD1. CDR3 region: CASSSDGDRGPITEAFF. The DNA is as follows: TGTGCCAGCAGCTCTGATGGGGACAGGGGGCCGATCACTGAAGCTTTCTTT.